Each of the 6 T cell receptor beta chains below was sequenced from the same sample in a study of response to subunit inactivated influenza vaccine. TCRdb re-derived calls from the RT-PCR reads in MiXCR, one entry per CDR3 protein. The top ten clones hold 11% of a sample with about 780,000 distinct CDR3 sequences, roughly 20% of them seen once. Sequencing used PBMCs from blood, obtained around 5 days after vaccination. The receptors were gathered from a man between 50 and 59 years old who received an inactivated influenza vaccine.

This clonotype appeared a few times. The chain combines TRBV12-3 or TRBV12-4 with TRBJ2-7; 8 bases fit TRBD1. J was trimmed by 2 bases and V by 5 bases; bases with no gene match: 8. The CDR3 has 15 amino acids. The CDR3: CASSPTGGGTYEQYF. Here the CDR3 DNA reads TGTGCCAGCAGTCCCACAGGGGGAGGAACCTACGAGCAGTACTTC.

This clonotype was counted a few times. The J gene is TRBJ2-5, the V gene TRBV20-1; 8 bases fit TRBD2. With 3 bases clipped from V and 7 bases from J, the junction kept 4 bases outside the gene matches. The CDR3 has 12 residues. Germline V gene data show CDR1 as DFQATT and CDR2 as SNEGSKA (reference sequence). DNA for the CDR3: TGCAGTGCTAGTCTTCTAGCGGGGACCCAGTACTTC. It yields the protein CSASLLAGTQYF.

The chain is built from TRBV6-2 or TRBV6-3 and TRBJ1-5; 9 bases align to TRBD1. CDR1 and CDR2 from the germline V gene are MNHEY and SVGEGT. V dropped 2 bases and J dropped 6; count of bases not matched to a gene: 5. CDR3 length equals 15 residues. CDR3 loop: CASSYGTGLSQPQHF. CDR3 in DNA: TGTGCCAGCAGTTACGGGACAGGGCTAAGTCAGCCCCAGCATTTT.

The chain uses TRBV11-1 and TRBJ2-1, with TRBD2 as a possible D gene (5 bases). Germline V gene data show CDR1 as SGHAT and CDR2 as FQDESV (reference sequence). This CDR3 spans 16 amino acids. V dropped 2 bases and J dropped 4 bases, with 15 bases sitting between them. The CDR3 reads CASSLKVRGEYNEQFF. Written as DNA, the CDR3 is TGTGCCAGCAGCTTAAAGGTCCGGGGTGAATACAATGAGCAGTTCTTC.

This clonotype was observed a handful of times. The chain carries TRBV20-1 and TRBJ2-1; D may be TRBD1 (5 bases). This CDR3 has 15 residues. Germline CDR1 DFQATT, CDR2 SNEGSKA (reference sequence). Deletions cut 5 bases from V and 3 bases from J, with 17 bases between. CDR3 in amino acids: CSAPAGLHDYNEQFF. The CDR3 bases are TGCAGTGCTCCGGCAGGGCTACATGACTACAATGAGCAGTTCTTC.

This clonotype was counted a few times. The rearrangement uses TRBV5-5 and TRBJ2-3; D not certain. Germline V CDR1 and CDR2: SGHKS, YYEKEE (reference sequence). The CDR3 is 16 amino acids. The V end was cut by 4 bases, the J end by 3 bases, with 18 bases between. CDR3 bases: TGTGCCAGCAGCAGCCACGAGCTAATACGAACAGATACGCAGTATTTT. This sequence encodes CASSSHELIRTDTQYF.